These T cell receptor beta chains were read from a single sample in a study of beta chain features in type 1 diabetes. Assay: immunoSEQ multiplex PCR; the TCRdb copy retains only in-frame clones and omits some. The sample lists hundreds of thousands of clones, around a sixth occurring once. The specimen was naive CD4+ T cells from blood. Receptors were obtained from a man aged 18 to 29 in good health. CDR3s include the opening cysteine and the closing phenylalanine or tryptophan.

V	CDR3
TRBV7-2	CASSQGGSYEQYF
TRBV4-1	CASSQDGRGLNQPQHF
TRBV28	CASSFIVTATDTQYF
TRBV9	CASSRQANSYGYTF
TRBV18	CASSLTGENYGYTF
TRBV27	CASRKTGANYGYTF
TRBV7-2	CASSSPQRSPLHF
TRBV7-2	CASSPTIPQPQHF
TRBV11-2	CASSPTAGQETQYF
TRBV7-2	CASSRRPGGQETQYF
TRBV28	CASSRSDPGLAAYEQYF
TRBV10-3	CAISGGTDYNEQFF
TRBV7-9	CASSLALGQGGASGNTIYF
TRBV9	CASSAGKKGVTEAFF
TRBV7-9	CASSLGGTVVNYGYTF
TRBV6-5	CASSSSGGAKDEQFF
TRBV11-3	CASSVHIGGDTQYF
TRBV11-3	CASSRGTGEANRELFF